One sample yielded the 32 T cell receptor beta chains listed below, sequenced in a study of neurological immune-mediated disorders. TCRdb re-derived calls from the 5' RACE reads in MiXCR, one entry per CDR3 protein. Here the sample spans 13,000 to 15,000 distinct CDR3 sequences, roughly 13% being singletons. The sequencing sample was made of CD8+ T cells from blood. These receptors were taken from a female donor with HTLV-1-associated myelopathy (HAM/TSP).

This clonotype came up many times. Here the CDR3 DNA reads TGTGCCAGCAGTTACCTGGGATACAATGAGCAGTTCTTC. This encodes CASSYLGYNEQFF. The V gene is TRBV6-5, the J gene TRBJ2-1; unclear D gene. The CDR3 loop spans 13 amino acids. V shed 2 bases and J shed 4 bases, with 6 bases lying between them. Germline V gives CDR1 MNHEY, CDR2 SVGAGI.

This clonotype was seen ten or more times. This chain links TRBV20-1 with TRBJ2-7, with TRBD2 matching over 9 bases. This CDR3 spans 14 amino acids. V shed 1 base and J 3 bases; nucleotides not matched to a gene: 4. Germline V lookup: CDR1 DFQATT, CDR2 SNEGSKA (reference sequence). DNA of the CDR3: TGCAGTGCTAGAGGCGGGGGGGCATTCTACGAGCAGTACTTC. Translated: CSARGGGAFYEQYF.

The sample holds many counts of this clonotype. The chain joins TRBV4-2 to TRBJ2-5; possibly TRBD2 for D (6 bases). CDR3 length: 15 amino acids. V lost 1 base and J lost 4, with 13 bases in between. Germline V lookup: CDR1 LGHNA, CDR2 YNFKEQ. The CDR3 here is CASSQAEGIGETQYF. CDR3 coding DNA: TGTGCCAGCAGCCAAGCGGAGGGGATCGGAGAGACCCAGTACTTC.

In its sample, this clonotype was seen many times. The chain is built from TRBV7-9 and TRBJ2-1, with 7 bases matching TRBD1. This CDR3 contains 14 residues. Germline CDR1 is SEHNR and CDR2 is FQNEAQ (reference sequence). The junction had 3 bases not matched to a gene; V was cut back by 3 bases and J by 4 bases. The CDR3 nucleotides read TGTGCCAGCAGCTTGAACAGGGGATACAATGAGCAGTTCTTC. It specifies CASSLNRGYNEQFF. Full variable domain (outside the CDR3, taken from reference TRBV7-9 and TRBJ2-1): DTGVSQNPRHKITKRGQNVTFRCDPISEHNRLYWYRQTLGQGPEFLTYFQNEAQLEKSRLLSDRFSAERPKGSFSTLEIQRTEQGDSAMYLCASSLNRGYNEQFFGPGTRLTVL.

Ten or more counts support this clonotype. V and J are TRBV29-1 and TRBJ2-2; a possible D gene is TRBD2 (5 bases). The CDR3 covers 13 residues. Germline V lookup: CDR1 SQVTM, CDR2 ANQGSEA. V shed 5 bases and J shed 4 bases, with 11 bases lying between them. This chain's CDR3 is CSVHGRGTGELFF. Here the CDR3 DNA reads TGCAGCGTTCATGGACGGGGCACCGGGGAGCTGTTTTTT.

Many counts were recorded for this clonotype. The rearrangement joins TRBV30 to TRBJ1-5; no clear D gene. Looked up from germline, CDR1 is GTSNPN and CDR2 is SVGIG (reference sequence). CDR3 length: 13 residues. V gave up 0 bases and J gave up 5 bases, with 8 bases separating them. CDR3 nucleotides: TGTGCCTGGAGTGTACTCGGGGATCAGCCCCAGCATTTT. Encoded protein: CAWSVLGDQPQHF.

This clonotype was observed at least ten times. V gene TRBV3-1 combines with J gene TRBJ2-3; D is uncertain. CDR1 is LGHDT, CDR2 YNNKEL, per germline (reference sequence). The CDR3 runs 10 residues. The germline V and J ends were trimmed by 11 bases and 5 bases, with 8 bases remaining between them. This CDR3 reads CAVNRDTQYF. Written as DNA, the CDR3 is TGTGCCGTCAATAGAGATACGCAGTATTTT.

This clonotype was counted between two and nine times. This chain connects TRBV20-1 to TRBJ2-1; either TRBD1 or TRBD2 may supply D (6 bases each). The CDR3 contains 17 residues. V was pared by 3 bases and J by 4 bases, with 22 bases between. The germline gives CDR1 DFQATT, CDR2 SNEGSKA (reference sequence). The CDR3 coding sequence is TGCAGTGCTAGCCCCCAAGGAGGGGGACTGCTTTACAATGAGCAGTTCTTC. It codes for CSASPQGGGLLYNEQFF.

Ten or more counts support this clonotype. The chain links TRBV11-3 to TRBJ2-1; D might be TRBD2 (6 bases). V was cut by 4 bases and J by 7 bases, with 17 bases left in between. This CDR3 spans 15 amino acids. Germline CDR1 and CDR2: SGHNT and YENEEA. CDR3 loop: CASSSATSLDNEQFF. Written as DNA, the CDR3 is TGTGCCAGCAGCTCGGCGACTAGTCTGGATAATGAGCAGTTCTTC.

This rearrangement joins TRBV29-1 to TRBJ2-3, with D perhaps matching TRBD1 (7 bases). The CDR3 has 15 residues. CDR1 SQVTM and CDR2 ANQGSEA come from the germline V gene. The V end was cut by 2 bases, the J end by 1 base, with 13 bases between. Written as DNA, the CDR3 is TGCAGCGTTGAATCCAGGGGGGTACGCACAGATACGCAGTATTTT. The encoded protein is CSVESRGVRTDTQYF.

Ten or more counts support this clonotype. The chain uses TRBV6-2 or TRBV6-3 and TRBJ2-7; maybe TRBD2 (5 bases). This CDR3 has 13 residues. Trimming stripped 0 bases from V and 4 bases from J, with 7 bases between. The V gene's germline CDR1 is MNHEY and CDR2 SVGEGT. The CDR3 reads CASSYSRGYEQYF. The CDR3 nucleotides are TGTGCCAGCAGTTACTCGAGAGGGTACGAGCAGTACTTC.

The rearrangement uses TRBV20-1 and TRBJ1-5; D may be TRBD1 (6 bases). Germline V gene sequence: CDR1 DFQATT, CDR2 SNEGSKA (reference sequence). The CDR3 consists of 15 residues. V lost 3 bases to trimming and J lost 7 bases, with 19 bases between them. The CDR3: CSASGGAGVRQPQHF. Here the CDR3 DNA reads TGCAGTGCTAGCGGGGGGGCGGGGGTAAGGCAGCCCCAGCATTTT.

This clonotype was observed many times. The V gene is TRBV12-3 or TRBV12-4, the J gene TRBJ2-3; TRBD2 agrees at 15 bases. The V and J ends lost 1 base and 5 bases, in that order; junction bases with no gene match: 7. The CDR3 is 18 residues long. CDR3 protein: CASSLGRTSGRAGDTQYF. The CDR3 DNA reads as TGTGCCAGCAGTTTAGGTCGGACTAGCGGGAGGGCTGGAGATACGCAGTATTTT.

This clonotype was recorded at least ten times. V gene TRBV2 combines with J gene TRBJ2-3; D gene ambiguous. There are 10 residues in the CDR3. From germline, CDR1 is SNHLY and CDR2 FYNNEI. V dropped 7 bases and J dropped 5 bases, with 4 bases sitting between them. CDR3 sequence (DNA): TGTGCCAGCACCGAAGATACGCAGTATTTT. Protein: CASTEDTQYF.

This clonotype was counted at least ten times. This rearrangement joins TRBV29-1 to TRBJ2-1; weak D call: TRBD2 (5 bases). V was cut by 0 bases and J by 4 bases, with 13 bases left in between. The CDR3 length is 15 residues. CDR1 SQVTM and CDR2 ANQGSEA come from the germline V gene. CDR3 loop: CSVEDRAWEYNEQFF. CDR3 DNA: TGCAGCGTTGAAGATCGTGCCTGGGAGTACAATGAGCAGTTCTTC.

The V gene is TRBV21-1, the J gene TRBJ2-7; TRBD1, the table's D call, was not compared with the DNA. TRBV21-1 is a pseudogene. The CDR3 sequence is 17 residues long. CDR3 in amino acids: CASSKAAREGWPYEQYF. CDR3 nucleotide sequence: TGTGCCAGCAGCAAAGCGGCCAGAGAGGGGTGGCCCTACGAGCAGTACTTC.

The rearrangement joins TRBV29-1 to TRBJ2-2; 7 bases are shared with TRBD2. V dropped 3 bases and J dropped 5; count of bases not matched to a gene: 9. The germline gives CDR1 SQVTM, CDR2 ANQGSEA. The length of the CDR3 is 15 residues. CDR3 sequence (DNA): TGCAGCGTTGACAAGGCGGGGAGGGTTACCGGGGAGCTGTTTTTT. This gives the protein CSVDKAGRVTGELFF.

This clonotype was recorded many times. This chain joins TRBV12-3 or TRBV12-4 and TRBJ2-2; 10 nucleotides agree with TRBD2. V shed 6 bases and J 6 bases; nucleotides not matched to a gene: 7. The CDR3 has 15 amino acids. This CDR3 reads CASRPSGGAAGELFF. The CDR3 nucleotides are TGTGCCAGCAGACCCAGCGGGGGGGCGGCCGGGGAGCTGTTTTTT.

Many counts were recorded for this clonotype. This chain connects TRBV6-5 to TRBJ2-7; TRBD2 matches 8 bases. The CDR3 consists of 15 residues. The J segment lost 3 bases and the V segment lost 0 bases, leaving 4 bases of the junction unmatched. Germline V gene data show CDR1 as MNHEY and CDR2 as SVGAGI. DNA for the CDR3: TGTGCCAGCAGTTACTCAACTAGCGGCCTCTACGAGCAGTACTTC. It specifies CASSYSTSGLYEQYF.

This clonotype was found many times. The chain is built from TRBV4-1 and TRBJ2-7, with D maybe TRBD2 (5 bases). V lost 5 bases and J 0 bases, leaving 11 bases between the germline ends. Looked up from germline, CDR1 is MGHRA and CDR2 is YSYEKL. The CDR3 spans 14 residues. Here the CDR3 DNA reads TGCGCCAGCAGCTCAGCGGTTAGCTCCTACGAGCAGTACTTC. Residues: CASSSAVSSYEQYF.

At least ten counts were recorded for this clonotype. The chain joins TRBV7-6 to TRBJ2-7, with D unclear. V was pared by 4 bases and J by 6 bases, with 13 bases between. Germline V CDR1 and CDR2: SGHVS, FNYEAQ. The CDR3 sequence is 13 residues long. The CDR3 DNA follows: TGTGCCAGCAGCTGGACCCCGGGTGCCGAGCAGTACTTC. Encoded protein: CASSWTPGAEQYF.

This clonotype is deemed medium-sized. This chain connects TRBV29-1 to TRBJ2-2; 8 bases line up with TRBD2. Trimming at V came to 3 bases and at J to 4 bases, leaving 7 bases not matched to a gene. Germline CDR1 and CDR2: SQVTM and ANQGSEA. The CDR3 sequence is 15 residues long. The CDR3 is CSVDGPGRGTGELFF. The DNA of the CDR3 is TGCAGCGTTGATGGCCCCGGGAGGGGCACCGGGGAGCTGTTTTTT.

This clonotype was detected many times. The chain combines TRBV5-6 with TRBJ1-4; D perhaps matches TRBD1 (6 bases). This CDR3 has 14 residues. CDR1 and CDR2 from the germline V gene are SGHDT and YYEEEE. Between the trimmed V and J ends, which lost 4 bases and 4 bases, there was a span of 11 bases. CDR3 sequence: CASSRDKSNEKLFF. The CDR3 DNA reads as TGTGCCAGCAGCCGGGACAAAAGTAATGAAAAACTGTTTTTT.

In its sample, this clonotype was seen many times. The chain combines TRBV7-9 with TRBJ2-3; 7 positions agree with TRBD1. The V gene's germline CDR1 is SEHNR and CDR2 FQNEAQ (reference sequence). The CDR3 runs to 15 residues. V was pared by 5 bases and J by 4 bases, with 9 bases of the junction left unmatched. CDR3 residues: CASSDEDRRPDTQYF. CDR3 sequence (DNA): TGTGCCAGCAGCGACGAGGACAGGAGGCCAGATACGCAGTATTTT. Complete variable domain (other parts from reference TRBV7-9 and TRBJ2-3): DTGVSQNPRHKITKRGQNVTFRCDPISEHNRLYWYRQTLGQGPEFLTYFQNEAQLEKSRLLSDRFSAERPKGSFSTLEIQRTEQGDSAMYLCASSDEDRRPDTQYFGPGTRLTVL.

This clonotype has a count of ten or more. The rearrangement links TRBV5-6 to TRBJ2-7, with a tentative D call TRBD2 (5 bases). CDR1 SGHDT and CDR2 YYEEEE come from the germline V gene. Trimming took off 0 bases at V and 4 bases at J, with 11 bases between the two ends. This CDR3 has 14 residues. This CDR3 is CASSLGESTYEQYF. CDR3 bases: TGTGCCAGCAGCTTGGGGGAGTCCACTTACGAGCAGTACTTC. Using reference TRBV5-6 and TRBJ2-7 for the parts outside the CDR3, the full variable domain is DAGVTQSPTHLIKTRGQQVTLRCSPKSGHDTVSWYQQALGQGPQFIFQYYEEEERQRGNFPDRFSGHQFPNYSSELNVNALLLGDSALYLCASSLGESTYEQYFGPGTRLTVT.

This clonotype was detected many times. Written as DNA, the CDR3 is TGTGCCAGCAGCTTAGTGCAGGGTGGCTATGGCTACACCTTC. The encoded protein is CASSLVQGGYGYTF. J is TRBJ1-2 and V is TRBV7-2, with TRBD1 as a possible D gene (5 bases). This CDR3 region has 14 residues. Deletions cut 1 base from V and 4 bases from J, with 10 bases between. Germline CDR1 reads SGHTA; CDR2 reads FQGNSA. Together with reference TRBV7-2 and TRBJ1-2, the CDR3 gives the full variable domain: GAGVSQSPSNKVTEKGKDVELRCDPISGHTALYWYRQSLGQGLEFLIYFQGNSAPDKSGLPSDRFSAERTGGSVSTLTIQRTQQEDSAVYLCASSLVQGGYGYTFGSGTRLTVV.

This clonotype showed up many times. CDR3 DNA: TGTGCCAGCAGTGAAGAGACAGGGGGACCAAACACCATATATTTT. Its protein is CASSEETGGPNTIYF. The chain carries TRBV6-1 and TRBJ1-3; 9 bases fit TRBD1. This CDR3 has 15 residues. From germline, CDR1 is MNHNS and CDR2 SASEGT. The ends lost 1 base at V and 6 bases at J; junction bases unmatched: 4.

Remarks on this clonotype: Sequence at one end of the junction differs from germline and may be a read error. The chain uses TRBV19 and TRBJ1-2; D unresolved. The CDR3 covers 15 residues. CDR1 and CDR2 (germline): LNHDA, SQIVND (reference sequence). The DNA of the CDR3 is TGTGCCAGTAGTATTTGGCGAGATAGAAGCTATTGCTACACCTTC. Its translation: CASSIWRDRSYCYTF.

Many counts were recorded for this clonotype. The chain links TRBV28 to TRBJ2-4; 10 nucleotides match TRBD1. V trimming: 7 bases; J trimming: 8 bases; junction bases outside the gene matches: 8. The CDR3 sequence is 14 residues long. The germline gives CDR1 MDHEN, CDR2 SYDVKM. Here the CDR3 reads CASKVTGGTDIQYF. The CDR3, as DNA: TGTGCCAGCAAAGTGACAGGGGGCACAGACATTCAGTACTTC. Combining the CDR3 with reference TRBV28 and TRBJ2-4 gives the whole variable domain DVKVTQSSRYLVKRTGEKVFLECVQDMDHENMFWYRQDPGLGLRLIYFSYDVKMKEKGDIPEGYSVSREKKERFSLILESASTNQTSMYLCASKVTGGTDIQYFGAGTRLSVL.

This clonotype was observed at least ten times. The genes are TRBV4-1 and TRBJ2-7; a weak D match, TRBD1 (6 bases). The germline CDR1 and CDR2 sequences are MGHRA and YSYEKL. The CDR3 spans 14 residues. The V end was cut by 4 bases, the J end by 3 bases, with 13 bases between. The CDR3 protein is CASSPQGTLYEQYF. DNA for the CDR3: TGCGCCAGCAGCCCCCAGGGGACACTCTACGAGCAGTACTTC.

At least ten counts were recorded for this clonotype. V usage is TRBV3-1 and J usage is TRBJ1-1; unclear D gene. There are 15 residues in the CDR3. The germline V and J ends were trimmed by 3 bases and 4 bases, with 15 bases remaining between them. Germline V gene sequence: CDR1 LGHDT, CDR2 YNNKEL (reference sequence). The CDR3 is CASSHPKGRSTEAFF. DNA of the CDR3: TGTGCCAGCAGCCACCCCAAGGGTAGGAGCACTGAAGCTTTCTTT.

This clonotype was detected only a few times. DNA of the CDR3: TGTGCCAGCAGCCCCCCGGGGGGGGGGGGCGCTGAAGCTTTCTTT. Amino acids: CASSPPGGGGAEAFF. The chain has TRBV28 and TRBJ1-1; possibly TRBD1 for D (6 bases). V dropped 6 bases and J dropped 6 bases, with 20 bases sitting between them. The CDR3 loop spans 15 amino acids. Germline V gene data show CDR1 as MDHEN and CDR2 as SYDVKM.